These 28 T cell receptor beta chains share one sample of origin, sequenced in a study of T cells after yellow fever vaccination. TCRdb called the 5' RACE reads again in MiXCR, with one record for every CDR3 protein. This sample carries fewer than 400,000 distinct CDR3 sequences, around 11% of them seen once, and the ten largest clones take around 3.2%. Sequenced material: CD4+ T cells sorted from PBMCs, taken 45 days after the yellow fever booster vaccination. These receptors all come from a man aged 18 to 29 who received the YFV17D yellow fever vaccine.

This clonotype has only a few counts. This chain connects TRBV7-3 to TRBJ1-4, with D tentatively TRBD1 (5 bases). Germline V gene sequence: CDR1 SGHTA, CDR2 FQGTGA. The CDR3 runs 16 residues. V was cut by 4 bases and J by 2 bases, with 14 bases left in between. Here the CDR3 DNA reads TGTGCCAGCAGCTCCGGGGCAGGGCGGACTAATGAAAAACTGTTTTTT. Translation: CASSSGAGRTNEKLFF.

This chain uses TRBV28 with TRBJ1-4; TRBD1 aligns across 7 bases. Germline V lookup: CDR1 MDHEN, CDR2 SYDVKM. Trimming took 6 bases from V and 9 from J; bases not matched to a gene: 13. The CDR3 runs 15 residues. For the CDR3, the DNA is TGTGCCAGCAGCCGAACCGGGACAGAAGATAAAAAACTGTTTTTT. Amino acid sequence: CASSRTGTEDKKLFF.

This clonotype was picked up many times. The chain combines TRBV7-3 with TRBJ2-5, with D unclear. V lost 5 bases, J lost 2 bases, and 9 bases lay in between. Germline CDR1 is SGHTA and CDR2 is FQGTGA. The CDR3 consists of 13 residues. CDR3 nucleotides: TGTGCCAGCAGCCGGCGCGTGCAAGAGACCCAGTACTTC. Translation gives CASSRRVQETQYF.

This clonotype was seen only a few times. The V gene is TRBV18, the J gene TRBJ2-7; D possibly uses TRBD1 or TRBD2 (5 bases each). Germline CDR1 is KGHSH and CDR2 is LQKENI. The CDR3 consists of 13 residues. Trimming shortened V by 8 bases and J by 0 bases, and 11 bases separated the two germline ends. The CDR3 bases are TGTGCCAGCGCCGGGGCGAGCTCCTACGAGCAGTACGTC. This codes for CASAGASSYEQYV.

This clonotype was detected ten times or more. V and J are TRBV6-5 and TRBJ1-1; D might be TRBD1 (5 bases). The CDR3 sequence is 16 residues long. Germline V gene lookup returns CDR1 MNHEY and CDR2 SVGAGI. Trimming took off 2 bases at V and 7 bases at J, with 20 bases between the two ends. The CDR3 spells CASSYDMTSLGGEAFF. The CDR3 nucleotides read TGTGCCAGCAGTTACGACATGACATCCCTGGGGGGTGAAGCTTTCTTT.

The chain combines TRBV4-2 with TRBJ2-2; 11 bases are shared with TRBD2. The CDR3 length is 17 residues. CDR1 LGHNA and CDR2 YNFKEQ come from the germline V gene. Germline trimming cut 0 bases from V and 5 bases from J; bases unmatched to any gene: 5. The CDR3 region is CASSQDRPSGGTGELFF. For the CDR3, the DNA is TGTGCCAGCAGCCAAGATCGACCTAGCGGGGGGACCGGGGAGCTGTTTTTT.

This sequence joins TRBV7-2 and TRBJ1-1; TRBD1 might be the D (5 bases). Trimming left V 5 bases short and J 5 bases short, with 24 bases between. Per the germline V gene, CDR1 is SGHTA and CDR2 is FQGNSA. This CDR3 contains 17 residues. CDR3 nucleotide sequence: TGTGCCAGCAGCCCTCGGCGGGGGGAAAGTGGTTATACTGAAGCTTTCTTT. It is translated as CASSPRRGESGYTEAFF.

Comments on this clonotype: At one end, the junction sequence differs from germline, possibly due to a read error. The CDR3 loop reads CACRWGKAQTQDF. The CDR3 nucleotides are TGTGCCTGCAGGTGGGGAAAGGCACAGACCCAGGACTTC. V and J are TRBV7-4 and TRBJ2-5; D gene ambiguous. The CDR3 has 13 residues. Per the germline V gene, CDR1 is SGHVT and CDR2 is SQSDAQ.

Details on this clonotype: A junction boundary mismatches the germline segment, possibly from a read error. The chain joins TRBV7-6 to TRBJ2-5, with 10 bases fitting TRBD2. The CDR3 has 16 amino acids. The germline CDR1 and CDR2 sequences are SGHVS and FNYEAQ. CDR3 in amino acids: CASSLAGTSAQETQYF. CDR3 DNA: TGTGCCAGCAGCCTAGCTGGGACTAGCGCCCAAGAGACCCAGTACTTC.

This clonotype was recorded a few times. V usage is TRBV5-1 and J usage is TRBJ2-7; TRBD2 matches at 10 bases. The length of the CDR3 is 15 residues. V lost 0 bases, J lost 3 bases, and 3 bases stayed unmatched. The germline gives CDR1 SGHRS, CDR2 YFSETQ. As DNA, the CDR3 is TGCGCCAGCAGCTTGGAGGCTAGCGGGGGCTACGAGCAGTACTTC. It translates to CASSLEASGGYEQYF.

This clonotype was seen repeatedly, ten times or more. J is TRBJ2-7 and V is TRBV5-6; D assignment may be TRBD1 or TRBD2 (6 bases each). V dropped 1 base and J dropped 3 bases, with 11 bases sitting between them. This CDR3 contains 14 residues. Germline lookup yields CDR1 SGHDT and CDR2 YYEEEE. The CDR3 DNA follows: TGTGCCAGCAGCTTGTGGGGGGCCATCTACGAGCAGTACTTC. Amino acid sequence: CASSLWGAIYEQYF.

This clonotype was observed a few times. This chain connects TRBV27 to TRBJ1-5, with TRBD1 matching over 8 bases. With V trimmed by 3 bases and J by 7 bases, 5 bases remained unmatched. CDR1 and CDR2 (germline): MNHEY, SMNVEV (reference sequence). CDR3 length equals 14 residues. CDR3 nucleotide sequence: TGTGCCAGCAGTTTGTACAGGGGGGGCCAGCCCCAGCATTTT. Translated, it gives CASSLYRGGQPQHF.

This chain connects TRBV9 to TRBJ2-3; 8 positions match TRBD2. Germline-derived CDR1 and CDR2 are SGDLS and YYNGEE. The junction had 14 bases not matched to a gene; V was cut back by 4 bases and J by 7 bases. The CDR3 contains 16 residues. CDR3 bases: TGTGCCAGCAGCCCCCATGGGGAGCGGGGGCGGTATACGCAGTATTTT. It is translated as CASSPHGERGRYTQYF.

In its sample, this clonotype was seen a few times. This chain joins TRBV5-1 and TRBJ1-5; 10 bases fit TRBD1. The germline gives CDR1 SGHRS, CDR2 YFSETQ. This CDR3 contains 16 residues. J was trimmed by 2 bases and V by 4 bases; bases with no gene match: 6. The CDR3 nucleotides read TGCGCCAGCAGCCAGACAGGGGGCGAGGGCAATCAGCCCCAGCATTTT. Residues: CASSQTGGEGNQPQHF.

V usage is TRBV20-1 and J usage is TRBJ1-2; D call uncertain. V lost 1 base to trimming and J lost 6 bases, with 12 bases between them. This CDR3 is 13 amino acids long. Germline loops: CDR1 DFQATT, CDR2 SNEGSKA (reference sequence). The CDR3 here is CSARAPLGNGYTF. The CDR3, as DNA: TGCAGTGCTAGAGCCCCTTTGGGGAATGGCTACACCTTC.

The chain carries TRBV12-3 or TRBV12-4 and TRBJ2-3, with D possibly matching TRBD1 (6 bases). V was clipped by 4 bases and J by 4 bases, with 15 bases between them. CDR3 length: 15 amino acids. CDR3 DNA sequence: TGTGCCAGCAGTTATGCCCTCTCAGGGGCAGATACGCAGTATTTT. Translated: CASSYALSGADTQYF.

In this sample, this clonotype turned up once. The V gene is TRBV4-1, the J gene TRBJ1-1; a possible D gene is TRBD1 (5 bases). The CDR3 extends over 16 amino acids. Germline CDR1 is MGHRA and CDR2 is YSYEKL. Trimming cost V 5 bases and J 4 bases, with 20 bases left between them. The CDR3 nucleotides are TGCGCCAGCAGCAAAGGGGACCCGGTGAAGATCACTGAAGCTTTCTTT. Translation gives CASSKGDPVKITEAFF.

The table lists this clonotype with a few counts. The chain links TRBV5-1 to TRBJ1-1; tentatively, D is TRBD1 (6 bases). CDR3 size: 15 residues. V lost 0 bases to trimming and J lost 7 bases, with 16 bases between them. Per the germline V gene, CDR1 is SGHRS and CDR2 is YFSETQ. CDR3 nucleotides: TGCGCCAGCAGCTTGGCCCCAGGGGACATCGGTGAAGCTTTCTTT. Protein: CASSLAPGDIGEAFF.

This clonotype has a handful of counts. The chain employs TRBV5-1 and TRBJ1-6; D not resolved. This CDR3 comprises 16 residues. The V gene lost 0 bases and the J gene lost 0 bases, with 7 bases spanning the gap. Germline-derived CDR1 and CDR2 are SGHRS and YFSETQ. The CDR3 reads CASSLGASSYNSPLHF. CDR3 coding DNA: TGCGCCAGCAGCTTGGGAGCAAGCTCCTATAATTCACCCCTCCACTTT.

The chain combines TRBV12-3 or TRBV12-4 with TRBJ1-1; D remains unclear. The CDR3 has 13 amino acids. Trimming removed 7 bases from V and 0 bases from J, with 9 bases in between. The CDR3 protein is CASTQNMNTEAFF. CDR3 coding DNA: TGTGCCAGCACGCAGAACATGAACACTGAAGCTTTCTTT.

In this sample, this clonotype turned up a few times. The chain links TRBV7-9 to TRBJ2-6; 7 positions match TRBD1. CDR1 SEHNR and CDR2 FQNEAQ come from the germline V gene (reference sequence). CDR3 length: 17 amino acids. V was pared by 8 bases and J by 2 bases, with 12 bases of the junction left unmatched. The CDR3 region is CASQMIRQGTGANVLTF. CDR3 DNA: TGTGCCAGCCAAATGATCAGACAGGGCACTGGGGCCAACGTCCTGACTTTC.

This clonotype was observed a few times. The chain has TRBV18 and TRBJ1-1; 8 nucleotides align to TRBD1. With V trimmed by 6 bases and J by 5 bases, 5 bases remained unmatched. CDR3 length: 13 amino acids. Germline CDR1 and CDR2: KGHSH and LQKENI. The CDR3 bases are TGTGCCAGCTCCGTGGACAGGGAAACTGAAGCTTTCTTT. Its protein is CASSVDRETEAFF.

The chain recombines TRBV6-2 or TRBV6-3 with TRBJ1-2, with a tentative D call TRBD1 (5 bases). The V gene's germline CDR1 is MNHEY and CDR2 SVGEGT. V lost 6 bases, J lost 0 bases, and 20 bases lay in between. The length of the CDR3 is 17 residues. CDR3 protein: CASSKSLQVFANYGYTF. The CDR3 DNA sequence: TGTGCCAGCAGCAAGAGCTTACAGGTTTTCGCTAACTATGGCTACACCTTC.

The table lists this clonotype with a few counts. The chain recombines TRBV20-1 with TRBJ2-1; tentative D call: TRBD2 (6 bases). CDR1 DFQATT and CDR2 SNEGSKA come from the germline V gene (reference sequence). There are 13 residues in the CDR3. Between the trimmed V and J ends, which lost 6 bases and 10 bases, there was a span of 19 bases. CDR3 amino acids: CSAPKTSSDEQFF. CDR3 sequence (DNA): TGCAGTGCCCCGAAGACTAGTTCCGACGAGCAGTTCTTC.

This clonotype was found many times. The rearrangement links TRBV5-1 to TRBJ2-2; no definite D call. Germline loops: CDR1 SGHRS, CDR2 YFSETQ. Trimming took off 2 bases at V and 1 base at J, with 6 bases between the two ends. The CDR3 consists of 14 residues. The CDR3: CASSFAKNTGELFF. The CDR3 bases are TGCGCCAGCAGCTTCGCCAAGAACACCGGGGAGCTGTTTTTT.

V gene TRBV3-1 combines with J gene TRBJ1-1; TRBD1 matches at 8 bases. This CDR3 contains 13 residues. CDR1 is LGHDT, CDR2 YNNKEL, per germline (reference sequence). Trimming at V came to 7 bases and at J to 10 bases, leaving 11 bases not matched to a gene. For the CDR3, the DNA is TGTGCCAGCACCCCGGGGAGTGGACAGGGAGCTTTCTTT. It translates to CASTPGSGQGAFF.

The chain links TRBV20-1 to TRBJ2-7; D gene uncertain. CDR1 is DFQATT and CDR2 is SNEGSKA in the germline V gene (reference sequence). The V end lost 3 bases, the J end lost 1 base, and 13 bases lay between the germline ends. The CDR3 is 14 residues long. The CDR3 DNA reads TGCAGTGCTAGCCCCCAAAAATGGTCCTACGAGCAGTACTTC. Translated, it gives CSASPQKWSYEQYF.

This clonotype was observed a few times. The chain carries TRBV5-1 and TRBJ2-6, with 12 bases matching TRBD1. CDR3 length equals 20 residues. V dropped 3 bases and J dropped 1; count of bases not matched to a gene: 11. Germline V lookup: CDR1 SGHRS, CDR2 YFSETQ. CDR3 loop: CASSWDRGRILASGANVLTF. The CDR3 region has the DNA TGCGCCAGCAGCTGGGACAGGGGGCGCATATTGGCGTCTGGGGCCAACGTCCTGACTTTC. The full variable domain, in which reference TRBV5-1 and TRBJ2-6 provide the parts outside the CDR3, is KAGVTQTPRYLIKTRGQQVTLSCSPISGHRSVSWYQQTPGQGLQFLFEYFSETQRNKGNFPGRFSGRQFSNSRSEMNVSTLELGDSALYLCASSWDRGRILASGANVLTFGAGSRLTVL.